Shown below are 21 T cell receptor beta chains from a single sample sequenced in a study of blood T cells in healthy people across ages. Primers used in a second PCR of roughly 6 to 12 cycles were a sample-barcoded 5' primer and a J-beta primer mix. A single record per CDR3 protein comes from TCRdb applying MiXCR to the 5' RACE reads. The sample consists of over 500,000 distinct CDR3 sequences, roughly a quarter of them appearing once. The sample also formed part of further work on T cells of mothers and their children.

The sample taken for sequencing was blood. These TCRs come from a boy aged 2 to 10 in good health.

V usage is TRBV14 and J usage is TRBJ1-4; D ambiguous. Germline CDR1 is SGHDN and CDR2 is FVKESK. The ends were cut back, 6 bases at V and 5 bases at J, with 16 bases in the middle. This CDR3 has 15 residues. In nucleotides, the CDR3 is TGTGCCAGCAGACACACAGCCGAAACGAATGAAAAACTGTTTTTT. Protein: CASRHTAETNEKLFF.

This clonotype was observed many times. The chain joins TRBV25-1 to TRBJ2-1, with 9 positions matching TRBD2. V trimming: 9 bases; J trimming: 3 bases; junction bases outside the gene matches: 0. The CDR3 has 12 residues. The germline gives CDR1 MGHDK, CDR2 SYGVNS. CDR3 in amino acids: CASSGGYNEQFF. The CDR3 DNA sequence: TGTGCCAGTAGCGGGGGCTACAATGAGCAGTTCTTC.

V is TRBV12-3 or TRBV12-4 and J is TRBJ2-5, with TRBD2 identical over 10 bases. CDR3 length equals 14 residues. V gave up 6 bases and J gave up 7 bases; unmatched junction bases: 8. The CDR3 loop is CASRRTSGPGTQYF. For the CDR3, the DNA is TGTGCCAGCAGAAGGACTAGCGGCCCAGGGACCCAGTACTTC.

This clonotype was recorded at least ten times. The chain recombines TRBV9 with TRBJ2-7; D unresolved. Germline CDR1 SGDLS, CDR2 YYNGEE. This CDR3 is 14 amino acids long. V was shortened by 0 bases and J by 0 bases, with 7 bases between the two germline ends. This chain's CDR3 is CASSVGPASYEQYF. CDR3 coding DNA: TGTGCCAGCAGCGTAGGTCCGGCCTCCTACGAGCAGTACTTC.

The chain is built from TRBV10-2 and TRBJ2-7; 7 nucleotides line up with TRBD1. The germline CDR1 and CDR2 sequences are WSHSY and SAAADI. Trimming cost V 9 bases and J 4 bases; bases outside gene matches: 15. The CDR3 covers 15 residues. The CDR3 spells CASLLGTGQSYEQYF. CDR3 in DNA: TGCGCCAGTCTGCTCGGGACGGGACAGAGTTACGAGCAGTACTTC.

V and J are TRBV12-3 or TRBV12-4 and TRBJ2-1; 13 nucleotides line up with TRBD2. V was pared by 4 bases and J by 6 bases, with 12 bases of the junction left unmatched. The CDR3 contains 18 residues. The chain's CDR3 is CASSSGLAGETKPNEQFF. As DNA, the CDR3 is TGTGCCAGCAGTTCAGGACTAGCGGGAGAGACCAAGCCCAATGAGCAGTTCTTC.

This clonotype was recorded at least ten times. The rearrangement uses TRBV9 and TRBJ2-5, with a weak D call TRBD2 (5 bases). The V gene lost 0 bases and the J gene lost 5 bases, with 14 bases spanning the gap. CDR3 length: 15 residues. Germline-derived CDR1 and CDR2 are SGDLS and YYNGEE. The DNA of the CDR3 is TGTGCCAGCAGCGTAGCTCCGGGGAGTTGGGAGACCCAGTACTTC. Translated, it gives CASSVAPGSWETQYF.

This sequence joins TRBV9 and TRBJ1-1, with D tentatively TRBD1 (6 bases). V was shortened by 2 bases and J by 3 bases, with 17 bases between the two germline ends. This CDR3 is built from 16 residues. Germline assignment: CDR1 SGDLS and CDR2 YYNGEE. The CDR3 nucleotides are TGTGCCAGCAGCGTGACAGGCGGCCTATACTACACTGAAGCTTTCTTT. Translating it yields CASSVTGGLYYTEAFF.

The chain employs TRBV12-3 or TRBV12-4 and TRBJ2-4; D is perhaps TRBD1 (5 bases). CDR3 size: 17 residues. Trimming left V 1 base short and J 5 bases short, with 18 bases between. The CDR3 DNA follows: TGTGCCAGCAGTTTAGGGCCTCACAGGCTCCAACAAAACATTCAGTACTTC. Amino acids: CASSLGPHRLQQNIQYF.

This clonotype turned up a few times. This rearrangement joins TRBV28 to TRBJ2-7, with 7 bases lining up with TRBD2. This CDR3 has 14 residues. Per germline, CDR1 MDHEN and CDR2 SYDVKM. V lost 4 bases to trimming and J lost 3 bases; unmatched junction nucleotides: 6. For the CDR3, the DNA is TGTGCCAGCAGTTCCCCCAGCGGGGACTACGAGCAGTACTTC. As protein: CASSSPSGDYEQYF.

About this clonotype itself: The junction departs from germline at one end; a sequencing error may be responsible. The chain combines TRBV18 with TRBJ2-7, with 8 bases fitting TRBD2. Germline-derived CDR1 and CDR2 are KGHSH and LQKENI. This CDR3 is 12 amino acids long. CDR3 amino acids: CASSAGGYEHYF. The DNA for the CDR3 is TGTGCCAGCTCAGCGGGAGGATACGAGCATTACTTC. The entire variable domain, with the rest obtained from reference TRBV18 and TRBJ2-7, is as follows: NAGVMQNPRHLVRRRGQEARLRCSPMKGHSHVYWYRQLPEEGLKFMVYLQKENIIDESGMPKERFSAEFPKEGPSILRIQQVVRGDSAAYFCASSAGGYEHYFGPGTRLTVT.

This clonotype was detected a few times. The chain is built from TRBV7-9 and TRBJ2-3; 7 bases line up with TRBD2. Germline CDR1 and CDR2: SEHNR and FQNEAQ (reference sequence). V shed 5 bases, J shed 2 bases, and the junction held 22 bases outside the gene matches. This CDR3 spans 20 amino acids. The CDR3 nucleotides read TGTGCCAGCAGCGGCGCCCTCTCGGGAGGTCGCGGGTCCTACACAGATACGCAGTATTTT. Residues: CASSGALSGGRGSYTDTQYF.

The V and J genes are TRBV6-1 and TRBJ1-2, with D possibly TRBD1 on 6 matching bases. Germline loops: CDR1 MNHNS, CDR2 SASEGT. CDR3 length equals 17 residues. The ends were cut back, 5 bases at V and 1 base at J, with 20 bases in the middle. The CDR3 sequence is CASSRDTKGTFNYGYTF. Written as DNA, the CDR3 is TGTGCCAGCAGTCGGGACACCAAGGGGACATTTAACTATGGCTACACCTTC.

This clonotype was picked up a small number of times. The chain carries TRBV21-1 and TRBJ2-6; TRBD2, as called in the table, went unchecked against the DNA. TRBV21-1 is a pseudogene. The CDR3 totals 20 residues. CDR3 protein: CASSKILLAGGYSGADVLTF. The CDR3 nucleotides read TGTGCCAGCAGCAAAATTTTACTAGCGGGAGGGTACTCTGGGGCCGACGTCCTGACTTTC.

The rearrangement joins TRBV6-1 to TRBJ2-6, with D maybe TRBD2 (5 bases). Looked up from germline, CDR1 is MNHNS and CDR2 is SASEGT. Trimming pared 7 bases from V and 1 base from J, leaving 14 bases between. The CDR3 spans 16 residues. The CDR3 coding sequence is TGTGCCAGCAATCCCTCCCCGGGGTCTGGGGCCAACGTCCTGACTTTC. Translated: CASNPSPGSGANVLTF.

This clonotype has a handful of counts. V and J are TRBV2 and TRBJ2-2; either TRBD1 or TRBD2 may supply D (6 bases each). The germline V gene encodes CDR1 SNHLY and CDR2 FYNNEI. The CDR3 covers 15 residues. CDR3 in amino acids: CASRGRGLNLGELFF. The CDR3 bases are TGTGCAAGTCGGGGGCGCGGCCTTAATCTCGGGGAGCTGTTTTTT.

This CDR3 reads CASSLQQGRDTEAFF. DNA for the CDR3: TGTGCCAGCAGCCTCCAGCAGGGACGGGACACTGAAGCTTTCTTT. V gene TRBV5-4 combines with J gene TRBJ1-1; TRBD1 is a possible D gene (5 bases). Looked up from germline, CDR1 is SGHNT and CDR2 is YYREEE (reference sequence). CDR3 length: 15 amino acids. With 4 bases removed from V and 3 bases from J, the gap between germline ends came to 16 bases.

This clonotype was found once. The rearrangement joins TRBV29-1 to TRBJ2-1; 7 bases are a match to TRBD2. With 4 bases clipped from V and 4 bases from J, the junction kept 7 bases outside the gene matches. CDR1 is SQVTM, CDR2 ANQGSEA, per germline. CDR3 length: 14 amino acids. CDR3 amino acids: CSVVGRGRYNEQFF. As DNA, the CDR3 is TGCAGCGTTGTGGGGCGGGGGAGGTACAATGAGCAGTTCTTC.

This chain joins TRBV12-3 or TRBV12-4 and TRBJ1-2, with 10 bases lining up with TRBD1. The CDR3 contains 15 residues. Germline trimming cut 3 bases from V and 3 bases from J; bases unmatched to any gene: 4. The CDR3 DNA reads TGTGCCAGCAGTTTGTGGGACAGGGGAGACTATGGCTACACCTTC. Translated: CASSLWDRGDYGYTF.

The table lists this clonotype with a few counts. The chain has TRBV5-1 and TRBJ2-5; 15 nucleotides line up with TRBD2. This CDR3 comprises 17 residues. V trimming: 0 bases; J trimming: 5 bases; junction bases outside the gene matches: 5. The germline CDR1 and CDR2 sequences are SGHRS and YFSETQ. The CDR3 DNA reads TGCGCCAGCAGCTTGGCCGGGACTAGCGGGAGGACGGAGACCCAGTACTTC. Its translation is CASSLAGTSGRTETQYF.

The V gene is TRBV12-3 or TRBV12-4, the J gene TRBJ1-2; D is undetermined. The CDR3 loop spans 13 amino acids. V was cut by 6 bases and J by 7 bases, with 15 bases left in between. This chain's CDR3 is CASSPHKAGGYTF. Here the CDR3 DNA reads TGTGCCAGCAGCCCGCACAAGGCGGGTGGCTACACCTTC.